The rows below give T cell receptor beta chains drawn from one sample of a study of T-cell reconstitution after alpha-beta-depleted transplantation in children. TCRdb ran MiXCR on the PCR reads and lists one entry per CDR3 protein. Of approximately 240,000 distinct CDR3 sequences listed, roughly a tenth are singletons. The material sequenced was PBMCs, taken before TCRalphabeta/CD19-depleted stem cell transplant. The receptors shown here come from a child less than two years old with acute myeloid leukemia, due to receive a stem cell transplant. Both conserved end residues are trimmed from each CDR3.

TRBV28	TRBJ1-3	ASISRLLGSIY
TRBV11-2	TRBJ1-2	ASSRGNPGYT
TRBV10-3	TRBJ2-5	AISGLGNGMAQY
TRBV5-4	TRBJ2-2	ASSSSLVGELF
TRBV19	TRBJ1-5	ASSFDRGNQPQH
TRBV20-1	TRBJ2-7	SASPDLSYEQY
TRBV6-5	TRBJ2-5	ASRSALTQY
TRBV5-1	TRBJ1-6	ASSLGGVRNSPLH
TRBV29-1	TRBJ2-2	SVGVGAGELF
TRBV12-3/TRBV12-4	TRBJ2-5	ASSLGVAGIQETQY
TRBV5-1	TRBJ1-4	ATRRSDTTPMEGLF